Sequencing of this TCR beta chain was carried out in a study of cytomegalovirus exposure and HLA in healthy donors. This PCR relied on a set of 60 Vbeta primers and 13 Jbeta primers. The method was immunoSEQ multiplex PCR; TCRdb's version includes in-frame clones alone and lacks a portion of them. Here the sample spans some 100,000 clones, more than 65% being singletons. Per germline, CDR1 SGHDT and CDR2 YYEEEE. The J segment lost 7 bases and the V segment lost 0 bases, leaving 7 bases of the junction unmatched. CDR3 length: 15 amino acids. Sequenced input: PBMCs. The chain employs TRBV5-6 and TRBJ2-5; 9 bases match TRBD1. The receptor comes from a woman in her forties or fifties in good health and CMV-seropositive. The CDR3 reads CASSLEGTGYATQYF. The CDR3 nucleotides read TGTGCCAGCAGCTTGGAGGGGACAGGGTACGCGACCCAGTACTTC.